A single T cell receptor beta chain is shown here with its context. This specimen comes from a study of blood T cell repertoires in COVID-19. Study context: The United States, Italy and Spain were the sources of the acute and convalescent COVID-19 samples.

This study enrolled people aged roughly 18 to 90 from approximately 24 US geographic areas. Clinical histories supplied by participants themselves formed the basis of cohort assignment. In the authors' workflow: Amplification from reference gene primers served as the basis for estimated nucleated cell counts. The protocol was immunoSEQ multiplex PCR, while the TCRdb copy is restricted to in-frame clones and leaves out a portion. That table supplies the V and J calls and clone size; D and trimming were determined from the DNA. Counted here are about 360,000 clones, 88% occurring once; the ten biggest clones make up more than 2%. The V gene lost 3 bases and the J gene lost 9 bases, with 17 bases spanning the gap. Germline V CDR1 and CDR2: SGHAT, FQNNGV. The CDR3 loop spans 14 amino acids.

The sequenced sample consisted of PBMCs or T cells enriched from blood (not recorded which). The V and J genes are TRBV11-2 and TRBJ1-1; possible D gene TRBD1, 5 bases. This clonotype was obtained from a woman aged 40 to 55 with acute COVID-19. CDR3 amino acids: CASSFRAGMGKAFF. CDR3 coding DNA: TGTGCCAGCAGCTTCAGGGCTGGGATGGGAAAAGCTTTCTTT.